The clone carrying this TCR beta chain was counted between two and nine times. Using immunoSEQ multiplex PCR, the repertoire was profiled, and TCRdb retains in-frame clones only, with some absent. The sample lists about 130,000 clones, approximately 90% occurring once. The source of the sample is a study of T cell responses to AZD1222 COVID-19 vaccine. The TCR sequence derives from an adult in good health. The sample consisted of peripheral blood, taken on day 0 of AZD1222 vaccination.

The CDR3 sequence is CASSNLGDEQYF. In nucleotides, the CDR3 is TGTGCCAGCAGTAATCTGGGCGACGAGCAGTACTTC. The V call is TRBV27, the J call TRBJ2-7, with no clear D. The CDR3 length is 12 residues. Germline CDR1 MNHEY, CDR2 SMNVEV (reference sequence). Between the trimmed V and J ends, which lost 5 bases and 5 bases, there was a span of 10 bases.